Each of the 9 T cell receptor beta chains below was sequenced from the same sample in a study of CD8+ T cells in alopecia areata. A sort of pooled cutaneous lymph node cells used CD4, CD8alpha, NKG2D, NKG2ACE and other stains. Extracted RNA was reverse transcribed, and the resulting cDNA served as sequencing template. Profiling relied on immunoSEQ multiplex PCR, and the TCRdb table lists in-frame clones only, not all of them. Altogether 290,000 or so clones were found in the sample, and no singletons occur. The sequenced sample was CD4+ T cells sorted from a lymph node. The receptors were sampled from a C3H/HeJ mouse with alopecia areata. This line is of MHC haplotype H2-k.

Of note for this clone: The gene names given are mouse names. The read terminates 4 residues ahead of where the CDR3 ends, so the germline J gene completes it. This same CDR3 is encoded by further DNA sequences in the sample. This chain connects TRBV1 to TRBJ2-3; 8 positions agree with TRBD2. The V and J ends lost 0 bases and 3 bases, in that order; junction bases with no gene match: 5. Germline assignment: CDR1 NSQYPW and CDR2 LRSPGD (reference sequence). The CDR3 consists of 16 residues. Here the CDR3 reads CTCSADPPGGAETLYF. Partial CDR3 DNA: TGCACCTGCAGTGCAGATCCCCCTGGGGGGGCAGAA.

This clone was observed a few times. Gene names are the mouse ones. Coverage ceases 4 residues before the CDR3 finishes, and the germline J gene fills in the end. The chain is built from TRBV31 and TRBJ2-2, with a weak D call TRBD1 (5 bases). V was cut by 3 bases and J by 0 bases, with 8 bases left in between. Germline values: CDR1 GKSSPN, CDR2 SITVG. This CDR3 spans 14 amino acids. Incomplete CDR3 DNA: TGTGCCTGGAGGCGGACAACAAACACCGGG. It yields the protein CAWRRTTNTG. In full, the CDR3 is CAWRRTTNTGQLYF.

This clone was seen at least ten times. The listed genes are named as in mouse. The CDR3 end falls 4 residues outside the read, so it is completed with the germline J gene. Other DNA sequences in this sample translate to the same CDR3. The V gene is TRBV12-1, the J gene TRBJ1-2; D not certain. There are 12 residues in the CDR3. Germline V gene sequence: CDR1 SGHSN, CDR2 HYEKVE. V was shortened by 0 bases and J by 2 bases, with 3 bases between the two germline ends. The CDR3 is CASSLRNSDYTF. Incomplete CDR3 DNA: TGTGCCAGCTCTCTCAGGAACTCC.

There are a few counts of this clone. Any gene name here is a mouse gene name. This sample also contains other DNA sequences that code for the same CDR3. The CDR3 reads CASSRQGADTGQLYF. CDR3 bases read: TGTGCCAGCAGTCGACAGGGGGCTGACACCGGG. This chain joins TRBV19 and TRBJ2-2, with 10 bases lining up with TRBD1. The sequence runs out 4 residues before the end of the CDR3; the remainder is reconstructed from the germline J gene. V shed 4 bases, J shed 3 bases, and the junction held 3 bases outside the gene matches. CDR3 length equals 15 residues. Germline V gene lookup returns CDR1 FNHDT and CDR2 SITEND (reference sequence).

This clone was seen a handful of times. The gene names here belong to mouse. Read data end 4 residues before the CDR3 end; the end is taken from the germline J gene. The gene calls are TRBV1 and TRBJ1-2; 7 nucleotides align to TRBD1. The CDR3 runs 14 residues. The germline V gene encodes CDR1 NSQYPW and CDR2 LRSPGD (reference sequence). CDR3 sequence: CTCSAGSGGSDYTF. The CDR3 bases that were read are TGCACCTGCAGTGCAGGGTCAGGGGGGTCC.

In its sample, this clone was seen many times. Gene names are the mouse ones. Read sequence stops 4 residues before the CDR3 end, and the germline J gene provides the missing end. This sequence joins TRBV17 and TRBJ2-5; 7 nucleotides align to TRBD2. CDR1 is MNHDT and CDR2 is YYDKIL in the germline V gene. CDR3 size: 16 residues. With V trimmed by 0 bases and J by 0 bases, 3 bases remained unmatched. The DNA read from the CDR3 is TGTGCTAGCAGTAGAGATCTGGGGGTTAACCAAGAC. This translates into CASSRDLGVNQD. The entire CDR3 reads CASSRDLGVNQDTQYF.

Points on this clone: The germline and genes are mouse ones. The read comes to an end 4 residues before the CDR3 does, leaving the germline J gene to fill in the end. The V call is TRBV13-1, the J call TRBJ2-3, with a weak D call TRBD1 (5 bases). The V gene lost 6 bases and the J gene lost 0 bases, with 8 bases spanning the gap. Germline loops: CDR1 NSHNY, CDR2 SYGAGN. The CDR3 is made up of 13 amino acids. The CDR3: CASKGSSAETLYF. CDR3 DNA (partial): TGTGCCAGCAAGGGGTCTAGTGCAGAA.

Turning to this clone: The gene symbols are mouse symbols. From the germline J gene comes the end of the CDR3, since the read stops 4 residues before it. This chain connects TRBV19 to TRBJ2-1; D is perhaps TRBD1 (6 bases). This CDR3 has 14 residues. Germline CDR1 is FNHDT and CDR2 is SITEND (reference sequence). V was trimmed by 5 bases and J by 2 bases, leaving 11 bases between them. The CDR3 protein is CASRPGHHYAEQFF. The sequenced part of the CDR3 DNA is TGTGCCAGCAGACCGGGACATCACTATGCT.

This clone was counted between two and nine times. The genes are named according to mouse. The read ends 4 residues shy of where the CDR3 ends; the end is completed using the germline J gene. This chain connects TRBV13-1 to TRBJ2-5; D remains ambiguous. V was cut by 4 bases and J by 0 bases, with 3 bases left in between. The CDR3 extends over 12 amino acids. Per germline, CDR1 NSHNY and CDR2 SYGAGN. The part of the CDR3 DNA that was read is TGTGCCAGCAGTAAGAACCAAGAC. Its protein product is CASSKNQD. The CDR3 reads in full as CASSKNQDTQYF.